This T cell receptor (beta chain) was identified during a study of T cells after yellow fever vaccination. Looking at the study overall: SMART-Seq v4 Ultra Low Input prepared libraries from low-cell fractions. Study-level findings and limits: By day 5 rather than day 15, the secondary response had peaked, though it was weaker.

This clonotype was counted many times. UMIs were added to TCR cDNA along with a universal primer site when it was made by 5'RACE template switching. TCRdb independently ran MiXCR on the 5' RACE reads; one entry per CDR3 protein. The sample lists fewer than 6,500 distinct CDR3 sequences, about 6% seen once, with 50% to 75% in the top ten. Germline V gives CDR1 MNHEY, CDR2 SMNVEV (reference sequence). CDR3 length: 14 amino acids. V gave up 1 base and J gave up 9 bases; unmatched junction bases: 1. The sequenced sample was PBMCs, either bulk or a sorted T-cell subset (CD4+, CD8+, memory, or dextramer-sorted; not recorded which), obtained more than 14 days after the first yellow fever vaccination. The sequence derives from a man aged 18-30 years who received the YFV17D yellow fever vaccine. The chain has TRBV27 and TRBJ1-6, with 9 bases matching TRBD1. CDR3 loop: CASSLLQGASPLHF. The CDR3 DNA is TGTGCCAGCAGTTTATTACAGGGGGCTTCACCCCTCCACTTT.